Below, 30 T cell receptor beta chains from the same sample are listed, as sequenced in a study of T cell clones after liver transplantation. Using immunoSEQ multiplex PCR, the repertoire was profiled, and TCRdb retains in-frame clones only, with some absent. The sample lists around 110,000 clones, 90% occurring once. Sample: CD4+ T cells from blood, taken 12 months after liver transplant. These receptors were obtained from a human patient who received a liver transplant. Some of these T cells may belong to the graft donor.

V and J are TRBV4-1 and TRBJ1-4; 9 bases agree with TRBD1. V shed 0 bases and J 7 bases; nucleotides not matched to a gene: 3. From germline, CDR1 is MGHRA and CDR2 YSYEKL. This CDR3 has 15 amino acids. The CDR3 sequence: CASSQEGQGGEKLFF. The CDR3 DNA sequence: TGCGCCAGCAGCCAAGAGGGACAGGGTGGTGAAAAACTGTTTTTT.

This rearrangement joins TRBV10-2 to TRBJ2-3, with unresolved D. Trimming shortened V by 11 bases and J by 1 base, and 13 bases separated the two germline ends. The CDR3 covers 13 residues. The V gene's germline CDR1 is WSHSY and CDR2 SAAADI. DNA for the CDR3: TGCGCCTTCCAAACTGGGCGCACAGATACGCAGTATTTT. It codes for CAFQTGRTDTQYF.

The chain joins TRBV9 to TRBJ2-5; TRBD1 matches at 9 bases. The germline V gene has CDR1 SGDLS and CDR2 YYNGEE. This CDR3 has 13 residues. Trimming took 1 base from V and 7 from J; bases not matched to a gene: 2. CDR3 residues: CASSVWGQGTQYF. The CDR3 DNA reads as TGTGCCAGCAGCGTATGGGGACAGGGGACCCAGTACTTC.

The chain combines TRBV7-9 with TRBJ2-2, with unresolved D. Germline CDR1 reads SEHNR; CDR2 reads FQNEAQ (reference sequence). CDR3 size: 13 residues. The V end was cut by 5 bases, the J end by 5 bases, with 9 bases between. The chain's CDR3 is CASSPSLTGELFF. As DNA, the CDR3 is TGTGCCAGCAGCCCCTCGCTTACCGGGGAGCTGTTTTTT.

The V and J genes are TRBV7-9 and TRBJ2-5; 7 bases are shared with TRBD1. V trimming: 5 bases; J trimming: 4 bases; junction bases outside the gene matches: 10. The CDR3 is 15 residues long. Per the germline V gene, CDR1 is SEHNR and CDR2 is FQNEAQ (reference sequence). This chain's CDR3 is CASSPQRQGSETQYF. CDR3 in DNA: TGTGCCAGCAGCCCACAAAGACAGGGTTCAGAGACCCAGTACTTC. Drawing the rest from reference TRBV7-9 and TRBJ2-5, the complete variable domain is DTGVSQNPRHKITKRGQNVTFRCDPISEHNRLYWYRQTLGQGPEFLTYFQNEAQLEKSRLLSDRFSAERPKGSFSTLEIQRTEQGDSAMYLCASSPQRQGSETQYFGPGTRLLVL.

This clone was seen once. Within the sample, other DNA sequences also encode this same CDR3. For the CDR3, the DNA is TGTGCCAGCAGTGAACTGGGACAGTCCTACGAGCAGTACTTC. It specifies CASSELGQSYEQYF. The V and J genes are TRBV2 and TRBJ2-7, with 7 bases identical to TRBD1. The V and J ends lost 2 bases and 1 base, in that order; junction bases with no gene match: 2. This CDR3 is built from 14 residues. The V gene's germline CDR1 is SNHLY and CDR2 FYNNEI.

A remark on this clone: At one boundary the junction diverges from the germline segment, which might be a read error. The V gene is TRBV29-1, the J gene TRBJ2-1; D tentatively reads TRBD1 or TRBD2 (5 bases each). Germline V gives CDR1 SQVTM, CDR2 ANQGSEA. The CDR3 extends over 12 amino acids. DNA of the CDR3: TGCAGCGTTGTCGAGGGACCCAATGGGCAGTTCTTC. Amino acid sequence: CSVVEGPNGQFF.

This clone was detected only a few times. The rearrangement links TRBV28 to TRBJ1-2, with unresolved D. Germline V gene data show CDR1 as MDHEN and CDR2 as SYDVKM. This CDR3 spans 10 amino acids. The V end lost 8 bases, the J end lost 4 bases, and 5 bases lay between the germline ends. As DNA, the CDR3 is TGTGCCAGCCGACTCTATGGCTACACCTTC. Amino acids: CASRLYGYTF.

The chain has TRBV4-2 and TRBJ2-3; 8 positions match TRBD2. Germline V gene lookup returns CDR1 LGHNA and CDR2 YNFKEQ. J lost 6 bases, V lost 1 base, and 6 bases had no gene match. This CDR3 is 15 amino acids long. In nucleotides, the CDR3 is TGTGCCAGCAGCCAAGCGGGGGGGCTGGAGGATACGCAGTATTTT. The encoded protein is CASSQAGGLEDTQYF.

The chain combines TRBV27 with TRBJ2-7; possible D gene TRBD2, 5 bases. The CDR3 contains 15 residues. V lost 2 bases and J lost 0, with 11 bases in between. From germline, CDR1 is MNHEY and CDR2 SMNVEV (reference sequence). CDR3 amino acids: CASSLHRRSSYEQYF. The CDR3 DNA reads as TGTGCCAGCAGTTTACACCGGAGGAGCTCCTACGAGCAGTACTTC.

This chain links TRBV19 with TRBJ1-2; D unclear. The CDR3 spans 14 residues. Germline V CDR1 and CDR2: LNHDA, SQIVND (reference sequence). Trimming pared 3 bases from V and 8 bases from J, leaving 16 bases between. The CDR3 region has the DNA TGTGCCAGTAGTATGGAAAGTATGGCATTAGGCTACACCTTC. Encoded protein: CASSMESMALGYTF.

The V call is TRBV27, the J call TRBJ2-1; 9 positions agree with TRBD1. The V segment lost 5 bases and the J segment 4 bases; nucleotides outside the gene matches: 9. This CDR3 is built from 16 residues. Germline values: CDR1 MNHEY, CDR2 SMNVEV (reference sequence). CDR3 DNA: TGTGCCAGCAGTCCCCGGTCACAGGGGGCGTACAATGAGCAGTTCTTC. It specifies CASSPRSQGAYNEQFF.

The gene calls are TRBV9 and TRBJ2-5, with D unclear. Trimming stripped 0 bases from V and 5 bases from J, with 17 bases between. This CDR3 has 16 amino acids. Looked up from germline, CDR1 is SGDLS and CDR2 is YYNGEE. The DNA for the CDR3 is TGTGCCAGCAGCGTAGTGGGTGGTGGCGGACGGGAGACCCAGTACTTC. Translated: CASSVVGGGGRETQYF.

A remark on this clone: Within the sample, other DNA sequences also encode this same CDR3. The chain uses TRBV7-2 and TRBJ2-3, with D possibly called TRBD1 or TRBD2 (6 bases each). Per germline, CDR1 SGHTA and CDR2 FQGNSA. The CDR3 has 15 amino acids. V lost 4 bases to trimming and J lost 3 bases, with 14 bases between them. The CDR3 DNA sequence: TGTGCCAGCAGCTCGGGGGCAGGAGGGACAGATACGCAGTATTTT. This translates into CASSSGAGGTDTQYF.

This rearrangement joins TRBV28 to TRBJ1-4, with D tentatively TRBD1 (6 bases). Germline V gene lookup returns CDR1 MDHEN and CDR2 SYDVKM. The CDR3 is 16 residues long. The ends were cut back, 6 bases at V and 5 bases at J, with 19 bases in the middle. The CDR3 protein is CASSPPTGTDNEKLFF. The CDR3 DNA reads TGTGCCAGCAGCCCCCCCACAGGGACCGACAATGAAAAACTGTTTTTT.

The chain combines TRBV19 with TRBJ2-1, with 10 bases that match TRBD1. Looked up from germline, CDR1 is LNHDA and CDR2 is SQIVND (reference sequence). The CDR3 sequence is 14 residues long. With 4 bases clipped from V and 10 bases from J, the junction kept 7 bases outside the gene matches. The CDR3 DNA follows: TGTGCCAGTAGTAAATCGACAGGGGGCGACGAGCAGTTCTTC. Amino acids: CASSKSTGGDEQFF.

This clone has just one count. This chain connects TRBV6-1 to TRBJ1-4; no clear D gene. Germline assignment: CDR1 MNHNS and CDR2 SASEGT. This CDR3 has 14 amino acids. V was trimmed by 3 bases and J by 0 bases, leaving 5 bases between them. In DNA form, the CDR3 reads TGTGCCAGCAGTGATACAGCAACTAATGAAAAACTGTTTTTT. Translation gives CASSDTATNEKLFF.

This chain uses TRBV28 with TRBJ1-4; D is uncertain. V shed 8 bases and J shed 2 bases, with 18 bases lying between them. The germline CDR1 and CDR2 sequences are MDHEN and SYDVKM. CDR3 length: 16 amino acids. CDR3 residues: CASALESPATNEKLFF. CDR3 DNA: TGTGCCAGCGCTTTGGAGAGCCCTGCGACTAATGAAAAACTGTTTTTT.

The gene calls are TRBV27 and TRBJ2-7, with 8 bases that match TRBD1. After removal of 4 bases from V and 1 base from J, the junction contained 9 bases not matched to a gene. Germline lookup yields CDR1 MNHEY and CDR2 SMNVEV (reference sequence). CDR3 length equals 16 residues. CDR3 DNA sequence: TGTGCCAGCAGTTCGGACGGACAGGGCCGATCCTACGAGCAGTACTTC. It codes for CASSSDGQGRSYEQYF.

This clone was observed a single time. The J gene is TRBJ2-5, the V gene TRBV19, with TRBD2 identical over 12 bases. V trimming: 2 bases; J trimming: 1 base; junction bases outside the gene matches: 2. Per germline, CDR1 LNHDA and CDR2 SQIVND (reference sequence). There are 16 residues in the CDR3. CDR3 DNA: TGTGCCAGTAGTATAAGACTAGCGGGAGTCCAAGAGACCCAGTACTTC. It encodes CASSIRLAGVQETQYF.

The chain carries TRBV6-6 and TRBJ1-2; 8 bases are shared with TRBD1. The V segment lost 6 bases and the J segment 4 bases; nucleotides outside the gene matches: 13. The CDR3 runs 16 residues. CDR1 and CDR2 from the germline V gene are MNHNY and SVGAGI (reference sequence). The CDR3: CASSPTTGAGIYGYTF. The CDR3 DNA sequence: TGTGCCAGCAGCCCCACGACAGGGGCCGGGATCTATGGCTACACCTTC.

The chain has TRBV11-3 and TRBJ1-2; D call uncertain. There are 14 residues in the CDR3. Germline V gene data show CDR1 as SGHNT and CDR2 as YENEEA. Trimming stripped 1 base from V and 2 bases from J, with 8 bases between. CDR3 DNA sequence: TGTGCCAGCAGCTTAGGCTTGTGGAACTATGGCTACACCTTC. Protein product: CASSLGLWNYGYTF.

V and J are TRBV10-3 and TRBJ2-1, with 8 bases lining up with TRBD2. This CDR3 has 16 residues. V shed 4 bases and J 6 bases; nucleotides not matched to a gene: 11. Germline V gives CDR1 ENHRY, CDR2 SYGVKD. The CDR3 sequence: CAISATGTRGGNEQFF. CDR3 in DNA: TGTGCCATCAGTGCCACCGGGACTAGGGGAGGCAATGAGCAGTTCTTC.

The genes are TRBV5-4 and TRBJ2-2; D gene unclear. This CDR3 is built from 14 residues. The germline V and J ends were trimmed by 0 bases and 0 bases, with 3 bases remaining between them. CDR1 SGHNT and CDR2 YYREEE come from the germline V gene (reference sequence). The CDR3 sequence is CASSLEANTGELFF. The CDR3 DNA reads TGTGCCAGCAGCTTGGAGGCGAACACCGGGGAGCTGTTTTTT.

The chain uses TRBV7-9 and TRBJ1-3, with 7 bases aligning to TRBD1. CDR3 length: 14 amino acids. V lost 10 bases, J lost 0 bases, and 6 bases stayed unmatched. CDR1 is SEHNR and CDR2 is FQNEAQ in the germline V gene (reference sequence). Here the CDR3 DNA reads TGTGCCACGAGGGGACAGCCCTCTGGAAACACCATATATTTT. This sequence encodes CATRGQPSGNTIYF. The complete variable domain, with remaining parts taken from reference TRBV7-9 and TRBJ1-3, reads DTGVSQNPRHKITKRGQNVTFRCDPISEHNRLYWYRQTLGQGPEFLTYFQNEAQLEKSRLLSDRFSAERPKGSFSTLEIQRTEQGDSAMYLCATRGQPSGNTIYFGEGSWLTVV.

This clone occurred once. For the CDR3, the DNA is TGTGCCACCAGCAGAGATGCGGGGCAGGAGACCCAGTACTTC. Translation gives CATSRDAGQETQYF. The J gene is TRBJ2-5, the V gene TRBV15, with D perhaps TRBD2 (6 bases). This CDR3 has 14 amino acids. Germline V CDR1 and CDR2: LNHNV, YYDKDF (reference sequence). Trimming left V 0 bases short and J 5 bases short, with 10 bases between.

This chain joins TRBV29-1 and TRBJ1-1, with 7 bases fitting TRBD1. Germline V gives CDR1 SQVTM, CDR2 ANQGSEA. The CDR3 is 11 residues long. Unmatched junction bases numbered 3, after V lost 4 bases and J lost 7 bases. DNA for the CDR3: TGCAGCGTTGGATCAGGGGGTGAAGCTTTCTTT. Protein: CSVGSGGEAFF.

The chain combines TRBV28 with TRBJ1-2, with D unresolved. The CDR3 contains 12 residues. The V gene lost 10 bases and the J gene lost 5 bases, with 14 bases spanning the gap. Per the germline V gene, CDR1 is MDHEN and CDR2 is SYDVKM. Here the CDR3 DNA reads TGTGCCACCCGGGAAACCGGTTATGGCTACACCTTC. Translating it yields CATRETGYGYTF.

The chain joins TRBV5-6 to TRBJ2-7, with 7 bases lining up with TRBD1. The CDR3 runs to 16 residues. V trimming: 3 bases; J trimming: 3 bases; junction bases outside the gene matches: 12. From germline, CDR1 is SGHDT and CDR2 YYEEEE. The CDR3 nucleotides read TGTGCCAGCAGCTATTTGGGACAGAGGAATCTCTACGAGCAGTACTTC. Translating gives CASSYLGQRNLYEQYF.

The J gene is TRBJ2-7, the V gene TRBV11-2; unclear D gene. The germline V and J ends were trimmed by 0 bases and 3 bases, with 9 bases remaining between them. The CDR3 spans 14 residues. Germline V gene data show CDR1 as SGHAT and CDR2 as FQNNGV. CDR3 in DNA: TGTGCCAGCAGCTTAGAGGCAGGCAGCTACGAGCAGTACTTC. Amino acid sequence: CASSLEAGSYEQYF.